Sequencing of this T cell receptor beta chain was carried out in a study of OX40 agonist ivuxolimab in advanced cancers. Assay used: immunoSEQ multiplex PCR; TCRdb lists only in-frame clones, some missing. This table holds approximately 38,000 clones, about 90% found once. A word on this clone: Other DNA sequences in the sample encode the same CDR3.

In germline, CDR1 is SNHLY, CDR2 FYNNEI. This CDR3 has 14 amino acids. V lost 5 bases and J lost 0, with 10 bases in between. The rearrangement links TRBV2 to TRBJ1-1; D uncertain. The TCR originated in an adult with an advanced solid tumor such as melanoma, head and neck, liver or kidney cancer. The sequencing here drew on CD4+ or CD8+ T cells sorted from blood, taken in a trial of the OX40 agonist ivuxolimab. In nucleotides, the CDR3 is TGTGCCAGCAGTTCCCCGAGAATGAACACTGAAGCTTTCTTT. Its protein is CASSSPRMNTEAFF.